This is a list of T cell receptor beta chains from one sample in a study of blood T cell repertoires in COVID-19. TCRdb keeps only in-frame clones here, not all; method: immunoSEQ multiplex PCR. The table includes approximately 290,000 clones, over 75% detected once. The sample consisted of peripheral blood. The receptors originated from a human donor with COVID-19, enrolled during active disease. The donor label of this sample is uncertain. Both conserved end residues are part of each CDR3. The order of the fields is J gene, D gene, V gene, CDR3 length, clone size, CDR3 DNA, CDR3 protein. D genes are given only for firm matches. Size values are once, few and many counts, or a class for expanded clones, and some rows have none.

>TRBJ1-1|-|TRBV30|13|-
TGTGCCTGGAGGGGCGGGTATGGCACTGAAGCTTTCTTT
CAWRGGYGTEAFF
>TRBJ2-7|TRBD1|TRBV28|15|-
TGTGCCAGCAGCCCAAATTCCGGGACAGGGGGTGTTAGAGGCTTC
CASSPNSGTGGVRGF
>TRBJ1-1|-|TRBV2|13|-
TGTGCCAGCAGCCGTACCGGGACTCCTGAAGCTTTCTTT
CASSRTGTPEAFF
>TRBJ2-1|TRBD2|TRBV28|16|-
TGTGCCAGCAGGCCCGGGAGACTAGCGGGGTACAATGAGCAGTTCTTC
CASRPGRLAGYNEQFF
>TRBJ2-2|-|TRBV29-1|13|-
TGCAGCGCGGCGATAGGGGGGGCCGGGGAGCTGTTTTTT
CSAAIGGAGELFF
>TRBJ2-7|TRBD2|TRBV2|15|-
TGTGCCAGCGGGGCTCTAGCGGGGGGAACTTACGAGCAGTACTTC
CASGALAGGTYEQYF
>TRBJ2-7|-|TRBV6-5|14|once
TGTGCCAGCAGTCCAACCATGGGCCGCTACGAGCAGTACTTC
CASSPTMGRYEQYF
>TRBJ1-3|TRBD1|TRBV19|13|-
TGTGCCAGTAGCCGGGACAGAGGAAACACCATATATTTT
CASSRDRGNTIYF
>TRBJ1-2|-|TRBV9|11|-
TGTGCCAGCAGCCCTAGGACAGCCTACACCTTC
CASSPRTAYTF
>TRBJ1-1|TRBD1|TRBV7-2|14|-
TGTGCCAGCAGCTGGATAACAGGGGAATCGGAAGCTTTCTTT
CASSWITGESEAFF
>TRBJ2-1|TRBD2|TRBV13|15|once
TGTGCCAGCAGTCTGACTAGCGGGAGAGTCGGTGAGCAGTTCTTC
CASSLTSGRVGEQFF
>TRBJ2-1|-|TRBV5-4|13|-
TGTGCCAGCAGCTTGGACCCCCCCGGGGAGCAGTTCTTC
CASSLDPPGEQFF
>TRBJ1-4|-|TRBV30|16|-
TGTGCCTGGAGTGTACTTAAGGGACTCGAGGGTGAAAAACTGTTTTTT
CAWSVLKGLEGEKLFF
>TRBJ2-1|-|TRBV6-5|13|once
TGTGCCAGCGGAGGGGACCGTTACAATGAGCAGTTCTTC
CASGGDRYNEQFF
>TRBJ2-1|TRBD2|TRBV6-2/TRBV6-3|15|many
TGTGCCAGCAGCCCAAGCGGGGGCCAGTACAATGAGCAGTTCTTC
CASSPSGGQYNEQFF
>TRBJ2-5|TRBD2|TRBV7-9|16|few
TGTGCCAGCAGCTTATTGTCGGGAGGGGGTCAAGAGACCCAGTACTTC
CASSLLSGGGQETQYF
>TRBJ2-7|TRBD2|TRBV7-6|16|-
TGTGCCAGCAGCCCACTCCCCGGGACTATCCCAGACGAGCAGTACTTC
CASSPLPGTIPDEQYF
>TRBJ1-1|TRBD1|TRBV23-1|14|-
TGCGCCAGCAGTCAGGGACAGGGAAACACTGAAGCTTTCTTT
CASSQGQGNTEAFF
>TRBJ1-6|-|TRBV2|16|few
TGTGCCACCGTCCGGGAGATCGGCTCCTATAATTCACCCCTCCACTTT
CATVREIGSYNSPLHF
>TRBJ1-4|-|TRBV29-1|11|-
TGCAGCCACAGCAGCGGCGAAAAACTGTTTTTT
CSHSSGEKLFF
>TRBJ2-5|-|TRBV5-1|15|once
TGCGCCAGCAGCTTGGCCGGGACTTATCAAGAGACCCAGTACTTC
CASSLAGTYQETQYF
>TRBJ1-1|-|TRBV6-5|14|-
TGTGCCAGCAGTTACGGCGGGGCACGACATGAAGCTTTCTTT
CASSYGGARHEAFF
>TRBJ2-1|-|TRBV9|18|-
TGTGCCAGCTCACCGGGACAGGGGGTGACTAGCGGGAACGATGAGCAGTTCTTC
CASSPGQGVTSGNDEQFF
>TRBJ1-1|-|TRBV5-1|15|-
TGCGCCAGCAGCTTCCGAAACCCGCGGAGGACTGAAGCTTTCTTT
CASSFRNPRRTEAFF
>TRBJ2-2|TRBD2|TRBV10-3|18|-
TGTGCCATCACCCCCGGGGGGGCCCCGGGGAAGAACACCGGGGAGCTGTTTTTT
CAITPGGAPGKNTGELFF
>TRBJ1-6|-|TRBV11-2|19|-
TGTGCCAGCAGCTTAGTCGCGGCTGTCGCGGGCTCCTATAATTCACCCCTCCACTTT
CASSLVAAVAGSYNSPLHF